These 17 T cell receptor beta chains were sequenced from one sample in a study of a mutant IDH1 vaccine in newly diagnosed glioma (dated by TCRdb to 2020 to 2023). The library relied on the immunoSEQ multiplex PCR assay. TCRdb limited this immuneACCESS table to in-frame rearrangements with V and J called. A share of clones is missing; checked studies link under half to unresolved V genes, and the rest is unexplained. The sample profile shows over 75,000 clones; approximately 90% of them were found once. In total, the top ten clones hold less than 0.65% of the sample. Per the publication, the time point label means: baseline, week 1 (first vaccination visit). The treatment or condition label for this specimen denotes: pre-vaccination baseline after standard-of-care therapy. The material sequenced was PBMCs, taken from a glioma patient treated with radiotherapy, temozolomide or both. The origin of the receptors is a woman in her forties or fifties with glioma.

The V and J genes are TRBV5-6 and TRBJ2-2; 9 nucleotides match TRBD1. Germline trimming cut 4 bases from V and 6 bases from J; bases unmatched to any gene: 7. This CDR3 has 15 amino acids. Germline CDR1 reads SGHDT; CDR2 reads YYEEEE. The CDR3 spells CASSDGQGPPGELFF. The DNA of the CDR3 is TGTGCCAGCAGCGATGGACAGGGGCCTCCCGGGGAGCTGTTTTTT.

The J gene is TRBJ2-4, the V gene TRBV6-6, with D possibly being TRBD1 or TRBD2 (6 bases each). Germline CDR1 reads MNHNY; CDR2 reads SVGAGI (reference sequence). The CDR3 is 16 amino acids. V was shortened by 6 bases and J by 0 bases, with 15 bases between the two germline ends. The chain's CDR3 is CASRGGTPIAKNIQYF. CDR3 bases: TGTGCCAGCAGAGGGGGGACCCCGATAGCCAAAAACATTCAGTACTTC.

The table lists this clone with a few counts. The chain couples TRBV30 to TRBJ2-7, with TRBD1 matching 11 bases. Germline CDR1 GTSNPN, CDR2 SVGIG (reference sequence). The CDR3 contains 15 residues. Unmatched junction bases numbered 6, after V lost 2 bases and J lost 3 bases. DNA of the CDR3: TGTGCCTGGAGTATAGGACAGGGGGCTGGCTACGAGCAGTACTTC. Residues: CAWSIGQGAGYEQYF.

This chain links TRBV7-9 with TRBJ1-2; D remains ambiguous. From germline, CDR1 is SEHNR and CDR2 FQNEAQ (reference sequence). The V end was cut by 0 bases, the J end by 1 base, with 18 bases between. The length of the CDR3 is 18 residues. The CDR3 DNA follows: TGTGCCAGCAGCTTAGCAGGGAAGGTTGCCCGCTTTAACTATGGCTACACCTTC. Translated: CASSLAGKVARFNYGYTF.

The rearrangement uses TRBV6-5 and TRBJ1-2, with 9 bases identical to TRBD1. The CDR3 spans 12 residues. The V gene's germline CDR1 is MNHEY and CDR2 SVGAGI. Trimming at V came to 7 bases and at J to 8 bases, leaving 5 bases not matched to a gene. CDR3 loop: CASTWDREGYTF. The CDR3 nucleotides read TGTGCCAGCACTTGGGACAGGGAGGGCTACACCTTC.

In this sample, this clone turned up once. The CDR3 loop reads CASSLVASQSYEQYF. CDR3 sequence (DNA): TGTGCCAGCAGTTTAGTGGCTAGCCAATCCTACGAGCAGTACTTC. The chain uses TRBV28 and TRBJ2-7; the D gene is possibly TRBD2 (5 bases). This CDR3 spans 15 amino acids. The V gene's germline CDR1 is MDHEN and CDR2 SYDVKM. V was clipped by 2 bases and J by 1 base, with 12 bases between them.

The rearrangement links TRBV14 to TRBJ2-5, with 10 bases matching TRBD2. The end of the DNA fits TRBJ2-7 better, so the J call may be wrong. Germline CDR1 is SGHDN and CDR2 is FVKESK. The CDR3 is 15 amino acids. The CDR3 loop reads CASSQLSGRFYEQYF. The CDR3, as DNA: TGTGCCAGCAGCCAACTTAGCGGGAGGTTCTACGAGCAGTACTTC.

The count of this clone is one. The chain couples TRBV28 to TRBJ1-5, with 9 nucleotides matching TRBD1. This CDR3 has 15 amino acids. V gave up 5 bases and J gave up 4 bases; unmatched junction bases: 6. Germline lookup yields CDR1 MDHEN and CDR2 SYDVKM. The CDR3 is CASSERTGVNQPQHF. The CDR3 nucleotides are TGTGCCAGCAGTGAGAGGACAGGGGTAAATCAGCCCCAGCATTTT.

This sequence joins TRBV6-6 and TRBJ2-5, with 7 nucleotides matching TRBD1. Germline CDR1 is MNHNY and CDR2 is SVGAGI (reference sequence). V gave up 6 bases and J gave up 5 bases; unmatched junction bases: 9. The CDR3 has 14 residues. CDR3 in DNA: TGTGCCAGCAGGAACAGGGGACGAGGGGAGACCCAGTACTTC. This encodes CASRNRGRGETQYF.

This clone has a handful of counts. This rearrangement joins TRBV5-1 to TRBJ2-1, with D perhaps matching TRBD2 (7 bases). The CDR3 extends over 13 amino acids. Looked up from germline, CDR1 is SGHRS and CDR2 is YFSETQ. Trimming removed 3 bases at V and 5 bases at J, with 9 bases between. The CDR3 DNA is TGCGCCAGCAGCTGGGAGGGGGACAATGAGCAGTTCTTC. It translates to CASSWEGDNEQFF.

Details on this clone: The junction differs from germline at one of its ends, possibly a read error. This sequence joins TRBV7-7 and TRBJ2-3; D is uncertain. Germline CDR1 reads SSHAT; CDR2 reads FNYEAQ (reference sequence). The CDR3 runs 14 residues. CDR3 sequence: CASSPRESPDTQYF. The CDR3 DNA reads TGTGCTAGCAGCCCTAGAGAGTCCCCAGATACGCAGTATTTT.

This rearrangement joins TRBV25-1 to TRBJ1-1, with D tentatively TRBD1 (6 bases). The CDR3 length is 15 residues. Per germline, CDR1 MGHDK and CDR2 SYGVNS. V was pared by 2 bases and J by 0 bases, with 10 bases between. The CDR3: CASSEMGAMNTEAFF. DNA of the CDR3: TGTGCCAGCAGTGAAATGGGGGCAATGAACACTGAAGCTTTCTTT.

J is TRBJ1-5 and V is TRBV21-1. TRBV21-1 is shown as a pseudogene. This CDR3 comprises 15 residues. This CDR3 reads CASSKGQPDNQPQHF. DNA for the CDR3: TGTGCCAGCAGCAAAGGTCAGCCAGACAATCAGCCCCAGCATTTT.

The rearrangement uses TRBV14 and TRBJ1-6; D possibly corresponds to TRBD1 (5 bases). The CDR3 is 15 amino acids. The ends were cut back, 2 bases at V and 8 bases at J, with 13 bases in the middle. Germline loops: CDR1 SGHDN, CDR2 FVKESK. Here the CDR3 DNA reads TGTGCCAGCAGCCAAACCTTAGGGGTGGATTCACCCCTCCACTTT. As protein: CASSQTLGVDSPLHF.

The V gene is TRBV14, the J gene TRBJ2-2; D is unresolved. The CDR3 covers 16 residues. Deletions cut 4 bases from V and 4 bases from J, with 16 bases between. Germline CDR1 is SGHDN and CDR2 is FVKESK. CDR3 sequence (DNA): TGTGCCAGCAGCCCACGGAAGGGCCGAGGCACCGGGGAGCTGTTTTTT. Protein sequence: CASSPRKGRGTGELFF.

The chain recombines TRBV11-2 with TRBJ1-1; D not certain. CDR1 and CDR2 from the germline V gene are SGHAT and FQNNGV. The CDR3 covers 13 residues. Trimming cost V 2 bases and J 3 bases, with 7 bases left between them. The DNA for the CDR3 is TGTGCCAGCAGCTTAATGGGGTACACTGAAGCTTTCTTT. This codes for CASSLMGYTEAFF.

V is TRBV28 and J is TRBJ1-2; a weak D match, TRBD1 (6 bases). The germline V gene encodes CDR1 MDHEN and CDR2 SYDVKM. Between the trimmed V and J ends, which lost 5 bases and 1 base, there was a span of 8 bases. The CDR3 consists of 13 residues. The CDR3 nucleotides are TGTGCCAGCAGTAGACAGGATAACTATGGCTACACCTTC. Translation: CASSRQDNYGYTF.